This record looks at one T cell receptor (beta chain) sequence and its context. Its antigen is not identified. Primers included in the PCR were 60 Vbeta and 13 Jbeta primers. The table came from immunoSEQ multiplex PCR; TCRdb's copy has only in-frame clones and leaves some out. The sample has about 140,000 clones, around 75% seen once. This sample is part of a study of cytomegalovirus exposure and HLA in healthy donors. Study-wide results and caveats: HLA-A and HLA-B allele assignments for most subjects were reportedly predicted accurately using TCR beta sequences.

Germline lookup yields CDR1 SGHNT and CDR2 YYREEE (reference sequence). CDR3 length: 15 residues. Trimming removed 4 bases from V and 4 bases from J; junction bases left unmatched: 8. The sequenced material came from PBMCs. The rearrangement joins TRBV5-4 to TRBJ2-3; TRBD1 matches at 8 bases. This TCR was sampled from a man aged 60 to 75 in good health and CMV-seronegative. The CDR3 DNA sequence: TGTGCCAGCAGCATCCCTTACAGGGGGGCAGATACGCAGTATTTT. Its protein is CASSIPYRGADTQYF.